These 27 T cell receptor beta chains originate from one sample sequenced in a study of CD8+CD57+ T cells in acquired aplastic anemia. Genomic DNA provided the template from which TCR beta VDJ and CDR3 profiles were obtained. One entry per CDR3 protein results from TCRdb running MiXCR on the reads. This table holds about 110,000 distinct CDR3 sequences, around 53% found once. Source material: sorted CD4+, CD8+, or CD8+CD57+ T cells (not recorded which) from PBMCs. The receptor set was obtained from a human donor in good health, serving as a control.

The chain employs TRBV7-2 and TRBJ2-2; D remains ambiguous. In germline, CDR1 is SGHTA, CDR2 FQGNSA. This CDR3 region has 13 residues. Trimming removed 2 bases at V and 5 bases at J, with 6 bases between. The CDR3 loop is CASSLRRTGELFF. The CDR3 coding sequence is TGTGCCAGCAGCTTAAGAAGAACCGGGGAGCTGTTTTTT.

The chain employs TRBV7-9 and TRBJ1-5; D uncertain. V was pared by 7 bases and J by 5 bases, with 9 bases between. This CDR3 is built from 12 residues. The germline gives CDR1 SEHNR, CDR2 FQNEAQ (reference sequence). CDR3 in DNA: TGTGCCAGCACCTTGGACGATCAGCCCCAGCATTTT. Amino acid sequence: CASTLDDQPQHF.

The chain uses TRBV20-1 and TRBJ2-1; TRBD2 might be the D (6 bases). Germline lookup yields CDR1 DFQATT and CDR2 SNEGSKA (reference sequence). The CDR3 contains 13 residues. The CDR3 coding sequence is TGCAGCGCGCTGGAGGGACCTTACAATGAGCAGTTCTTC. Protein product: CSALEGPYNEQFF.

This clonotype came up many times. CDR3 in amino acids: CASSFRDLNTEAFF. The CDR3 DNA is TGCGCCAGCAGCTTCCGGGATTTGAACACTGAAGCTTTCTTT. This chain links TRBV5-1 with TRBJ1-1; D is ambiguous. V gave up 2 bases and J gave up 0 bases, with 8 bases separating them. CDR1 and CDR2 from the germline V gene are SGHRS and YFSETQ. This CDR3 has 14 residues. Full variable domain (missing parts from reference TRBV5-1 and TRBJ1-1): KAGVTQTPRYLIKTRGQQVTLSCSPISGHRSVSWYQQTPGQGLQFLFEYFSETQRNKGNFPGRFSGRQFSNSRSEMNVSTLELGDSALYLCASSFRDLNTEAFFGQGTRLTVV.

This clonotype was picked up many times. The V call is TRBV20-1, the J call TRBJ2-3, with D possibly matching TRBD2 (6 bases). Germline V gene data show CDR1 as DFQATT and CDR2 as SNEGSKA (reference sequence). V gave up 3 bases and J gave up 1 base, with 17 bases separating them. CDR3 length: 16 residues. CDR3 residues: CSARPPIADGTDTQYF. In DNA, the CDR3 is TGCAGTGCTAGGCCTCCTATAGCGGATGGCACAGATACGCAGTATTTT.

This clonotype was detected ten times or more. The chain joins TRBV6-1 to TRBJ1-2, with 7 bases matching TRBD1. The CDR3 contains 12 residues. Trimming removed 6 bases from V and 2 bases from J; junction bases left unmatched: 0. Per the germline V gene, CDR1 is MNHNS and CDR2 is SASEGT. The CDR3 bases are TGTGCCAGCAGGACAGGGAACTATGGCTACACCTTC. It is translated as CASRTGNYGYTF.

This clonotype was recorded at least ten times. CDR3 sequence: CSARKLDETGYGYTF. CDR3 DNA: TGCAGTGCTAGGAAACTGGACGAAACCGGCTATGGCTACACCTTC. This sequence joins TRBV20-1 and TRBJ1-2, with D unresolved. Germline V lookup: CDR1 DFQATT, CDR2 SNEGSKA (reference sequence). V was pared by 3 bases and J by 4 bases, with 18 bases between. CDR3 size: 15 residues.

The gene calls are TRBV19 and TRBJ2-1; D is undetermined. V was shortened by 5 bases and J by 0 bases, with 8 bases between the two germline ends. The CDR3 spans 14 residues. CDR1 is LNHDA, CDR2 SQIVND, per germline (reference sequence). CDR3: CASSLFGSYNEQFF. The CDR3 nucleotides are TGTGCCAGTAGTCTCTTTGGCTCCTACAATGAGCAGTTCTTC.

This clonotype was seen a handful of times. The CDR3 sequence is CSASSGYPNSPLHF. CDR3 nucleotides: TGCAGTGCTAGTTCGGGTTACCCAAATTCACCCCTCCACTTT. This chain uses TRBV20-1 with TRBJ1-6; D is unresolved. V lost 3 bases and J 7 bases, leaving 13 bases between the germline ends. The CDR3 covers 14 residues. CDR1 DFQATT and CDR2 SNEGSKA come from the germline V gene (reference sequence).

This clonotype was seen at least ten times. CDR3 protein: CSAHQGWGSTDTQYF. As DNA, the CDR3 is TGCAGTGCCCACCAGGGTTGGGGCAGCACAGATACGCAGTATTTT. The gene calls are TRBV20-1 and TRBJ2-3, with D possibly being TRBD1 (5 bases). CDR3 length: 15 amino acids. Trimming shortened V by 6 bases and J by 0 bases, and 16 bases separated the two germline ends. From germline, CDR1 is DFQATT and CDR2 SNEGSKA (reference sequence).

V gene TRBV12-3 or TRBV12-4 combines with J gene TRBJ2-7; 11 nucleotides align to TRBD2. J lost 4 bases, V lost 7 bases, and 24 bases had no gene match. The CDR3 runs 20 residues. Here the CDR3 reads CASIQRDGGGLAGGLYEQYF. CDR3 DNA: TGTGCCAGCATTCAAAGGGACGGGGGCGGTCTAGCGGGAGGTCTGTACGAGCAGTACTTC.

At least ten counts were recorded for this clonotype. J is TRBJ2-7 and V is TRBV4-3; TRBD1 matches 8 bases. J lost 5 bases, V lost 1 base, and 16 bases had no gene match. CDR1 is LGHNA and CDR2 is YSLEER in the germline V gene. The CDR3 extends over 18 amino acids. DNA of the CDR3: TGCGCCAGCAGCCAAGTCTATATATCGAGACAGGGGTTCGACGAGCAGTACTTC. Its protein product is CASSQVYISRQGFDEQYF.

This clonotype was detected many times. The chain uses TRBV7-9 and TRBJ2-3, with D hard to call. CDR3 length: 12 amino acids. CDR1 and CDR2 from the germline V gene are SEHNR and FQNEAQ (reference sequence). Trimming cost V 1 base and J 4 bases, with 3 bases left between them. The CDR3 DNA reads as TGTGCCAGCAGCTTAGAGGCAGATACGCAGTATTTT. It yields the protein CASSLEADTQYF.

Regarding this clonotype: A much larger clonotype is one base distant, so this may be a read error. This rearrangement joins TRBV20-1 to TRBJ2-1; 7 bases fit TRBD2. Germline CDR1 DFQATT, CDR2 SNEGSKA (reference sequence). This CDR3 is 15 amino acids long. The CDR3 nucleotides are TGCGGTGCTAGAGACATAGCGGGCCTATACAATGGGCAGTTCTTC. As protein: CGARDIAGLYNGQFF.

The chain recombines TRBV20-1 with TRBJ2-5; 13 nucleotides line up with TRBD2. The CDR3 consists of 13 residues. V shed 6 bases, J shed 5 bases, and the junction held 3 bases outside the gene matches. Germline CDR1 reads DFQATT; CDR2 reads SNEGSKA (reference sequence). CDR3 sequence: CSAAGLAGETQYF. For the CDR3, the DNA is TGCAGTGCGGCGGGACTAGCGGGGGAGACCCAGTACTTC.

The chain recombines TRBV7-8 with TRBJ2-1, with 10 bases aligning to TRBD1. The V segment lost 5 bases and the J segment 8 bases; nucleotides outside the gene matches: 6. Germline values: CDR1 SGHVS, CDR2 FQNEAQ. This CDR3 has 14 residues. CDR3 loop: CASSTRTGGHEQFF. The CDR3 DNA reads as TGTGCCAGCAGCACCCGGACAGGGGGGCATGAGCAGTTCTTC.

This clonotype was seen ten or more times. The chain employs TRBV7-9 and TRBJ1-2; D call uncertain. The CDR3 consists of 15 residues. Trimming removed 7 bases from V and 0 bases from J, with 15 bases in between. Germline CDR1 reads SEHNR; CDR2 reads FQNEAQ (reference sequence). CDR3 amino acids: CASIDLVNPNYGYTF. The CDR3 DNA follows: TGTGCCAGCATCGATTTGGTGAATCCTAACTATGGCTACACCTTC.

As to this clonotype: Possible read error: a much larger clone is one base away. J is TRBJ2-5 and V is TRBV2; perhaps TRBD2 as D (6 bases). V was clipped by 1 base and J by 2 bases, with 11 bases between them. This CDR3 region has 15 residues. CDR1 and CDR2 (germline): SNHLY, FYNNEI. CDR3 sequence (DNA): TGTGCCAGCAGTGAAGGGAGGGGCGGGCAAGAGACCCAGTACTTC. Its protein is CASSEGRGGQETQYF.

About this clonotype itself: Compared with germline, one end of the junction differs, possibly owing to a read error. The chain recombines TRBV7-9 with TRBJ1-2; 7 nucleotides match TRBD1. The CDR3 extends over 12 amino acids. Per germline, CDR1 SEHNR and CDR2 FQNEAQ (reference sequence). The CDR3 coding sequence is TGCGCCAGCAGCTTGGAGGGGGCTGGCTACACCTTC. Encoded protein: CASSLEGAGYTF. Filled out from reference TRBV7-9 and TRBJ1-2, the complete variable domain reads DTGVSQNPRHKITKRGQNVTFRCDPISEHNRLYWYRQTLGQGPEFLTYFQNEAQLEKSRLLSDRFSAERPKGSFSTLEIQRTEQGDSAMYLCASSLEGAGYTFGSGTRLTVV.

For the CDR3, the DNA is TGTGCCATCAGTGAGGGGGGACAGAACACTGAAGCTTTCTTT. This codes for CAISEGGQNTEAFF. The chain employs TRBV10-3 and TRBJ1-1, with D tentatively TRBD1 (6 bases). This CDR3 is built from 14 residues. Trimming took 2 bases from V and 1 from J, leaving 8 bases between them. Germline lookup yields CDR1 ENHRY and CDR2 SYGVKD.

This clonotype was observed a handful of times. The V gene is TRBV19, the J gene TRBJ2-3; D gene unclear. Trimming cost V 3 bases and J 2 bases, with 6 bases left between them. This CDR3 region has 13 residues. Germline CDR1 and CDR2: LNHDA and SQIVND (reference sequence). CDR3: CASSITFTDTQYF. The CDR3 bases are TGTGCCAGTAGTATTACCTTCACAGATACGCAGTATTTT. Together with reference TRBV19 and TRBJ2-3, the CDR3 gives the full variable domain: DGGITQSPKYLFRKEGQNVTLSCEQNLNHDAMYWYRQDPGQGLRLIYYSQIVNDFQKGDIAEGYSVSREKKESFPLTVTSAQKNPTAFYLCASSITFTDTQYFGPGTRLTVL.

Many counts were recorded for this clonotype. V gene TRBV27 combines with J gene TRBJ1-5; D call uncertain. The CDR3 consists of 14 residues. V dropped 2 bases and J dropped 4 bases, with 9 bases sitting between them. Per the germline V gene, CDR1 is MNHEY and CDR2 is SMNVEV (reference sequence). The CDR3 loop reads CASSLVGSNQPQHF. The CDR3 DNA follows: TGTGCCAGCAGTTTAGTAGGGTCTAATCAGCCCCAGCATTTT.

This clonotype was seen at least ten times. This sequence joins TRBV27 and TRBJ1-2; D remains ambiguous. Germline CDR1 and CDR2: MNHEY and SMNVEV (reference sequence). Trimming took 6 bases from V and 7 from J, leaving 15 bases between them. CDR3 size: 13 residues. CDR3 amino acids: CASSETPSSGYTF. In DNA form, the CDR3 reads TGTGCCAGCAGCGAGACCCCCTCGAGTGGCTACACCTTC.

This clonotype has at least ten counts. The chain has TRBV29-1 and TRBJ2-3; 7 positions agree with TRBD2. The CDR3 extends over 13 amino acids. V shed 8 bases and J 6 bases; nucleotides not matched to a gene: 11. The V gene's germline CDR1 is SQVTM and CDR2 ANQGSEA. CDR3 amino acids: CSTLGAGGDTQYF. In nucleotides, the CDR3 is TGCAGCACACTAGGCGCCGGGGGGGATACGCAGTATTTT.

This clonotype showed up many times. The rearrangement links TRBV2 to TRBJ2-7, with 7 bases matching TRBD1. The germline V gene encodes CDR1 SNHLY and CDR2 FYNNEI. V lost 2 bases to trimming and J lost 3 bases; unmatched junction nucleotides: 7. This CDR3 contains 15 residues. CDR3 region: CASSESPGTVYEQYF. CDR3 coding DNA: TGTGCCAGCAGTGAATCCCCAGGGACAGTCTACGAGCAGTACTTC.

This clonotype was seen at least ten times. This chain links TRBV27 with TRBJ2-1, with a tentative D call TRBD1 (6 bases). The V gene lost 4 bases and the J gene lost 6 bases, with 16 bases spanning the gap. Germline lookup yields CDR1 MNHEY and CDR2 SMNVEV (reference sequence). CDR3 length: 15 amino acids. The CDR3 spells CASSYTAGARNEQFF. The CDR3 nucleotides are TGTGCCAGCAGTTATACGGCAGGGGCACGCAATGAGCAGTTCTTC.

This chain uses TRBV7-3 with TRBJ1-2, with D unclear. The CDR3 spans 11 residues. The germline V and J ends were trimmed by 5 bases and 8 bases, with 9 bases remaining between them. Germline CDR1 SGHTA, CDR2 FQGTGA. CDR3 bases: TGTGCCAGCAGCGATCTGGTCGGCTACACCTTC. It codes for CASSDLVGYTF.